Given below is one TCR beta chain in context. One end of the junction fails to match germline, which may point to a read error. The people who gave samples were healthy Caucasians from Russia, aged roughly 6 to 100. Each donor's blood draw was roughly 9.8 milliliters of peripheral blood. A J-beta primer mix and a sample-barcoded 5' primer were used in a second PCR of about 7 to 12 cycles. TCRdb fed the 5' RACE reads into MiXCR, producing one record per CDR3 protein. Found here are about 640,000 distinct CDR3 sequences, roughly 30% of them singletons; the top ten hold less than 20%. The entry originates in a study of blood T cells in healthy people across ages. Germline values: CDR1 DFQATT, CDR2 SNEGSKA (reference sequence). The CDR3 loop spans 14 amino acids.

The chain has TRBV20-1 and TRBJ1-2; no firm D call. The source of this sequence is an elderly woman in good health. The source material was blood. Written as DNA, the CDR3 is TGCAGTGCTAGGGGTCAATCAGCACTCTATGACTACACCTTC. Its translation is CSARGQSALYDYTF.